The present TCR beta chain was sequenced within a study of blood T cell repertoires in COVID-19. Background on the study: Samples of COVID-19 (acute and convalescent) were obtained from the United States, Italy and Spain. Sources were T cells, B-cell-depleted T cells, or PBMCs; the material itself was cDNA or gDNA.

V lost 6 bases to trimming and J lost 2 bases, with 10 bases between them. This CDR3 comprises 14 residues. Per germline, CDR1 MNHEY and CDR2 SVGEGT. In the study's own analysis: Estimation of nucleated cell counts relied on the amplification of reference gene primers. Only in-frame clones appear in the TCRdb table, and some are missing; sequencing was by immunoSEQ multiplex PCR. The V and J calls and clone size are taken from that table; D and trimming were inferred from the DNA. Among just over 50,000 clones listed, 65% to 90% were seen once. The chain couples TRBV6-2 or TRBV6-3 to TRBJ2-2; perhaps TRBD2 as D (6 bases). Material for sequencing was peripheral blood. The receptor's source is a man between 65 and 80 years old with acute or convalescent COVID-19. CDR3 sequence (DNA): TGTGCCAGCAGCTCCGGGAGTAACACCGGGGAGCTGTTTTTT. This gives the protein CASSSGSNTGELFF.